This is a list of T cell receptor beta chains from one sample in a study of breast tumors, draining lymph nodes, adjacent tissues. TCRdb itself ran the multiplex PCR reads through MiXCR, one entry per CDR3 protein. This table has approximately 22,000 distinct CDR3 sequences, under 60% appearing once. The sequencing input was breast tumor tissue. These receptors were collected from a female donor with breast cancer. Some clones in this sample may be carry-over from other donors' samples. Both conserved end residues are part of each CDR3. The D gene is left open where the match is weak. Only part of the rows carry a size: once, few, many, or a class if the clone is expanded.

d_call j_call v_call clone_size cdr3_aa cdr3_nt
TRBD1 TRBJ1-4 TRBV5-6 many CASSLGDRRFYNEKLFF TGTGCCAGCAGCTTGGGGGACAGGAGGTTTTATAATGAAAAACTGTTTTTT
NA TRBJ2-5 TRBV6-2/TRBV6-3 many CASSLEGGRWETQYF TGTGCCAGCAGTTTGGAGGGGGGCAGGTGGGAGACCCAGTACTTC
TRBD2 TRBJ2-5 TRBV19 many CATSSGGRETQYF TGTGCCACCTCTAGCGGGGGCCGCGAGACCCAGTACTTC
NA TRBJ2-3 TRBV20-1 NA CSARAVGTDTQYF TGCAGTGCTAGAGCGGTGGGAACAGATACGCAGTATTTT
NA TRBJ2-1 TRBV20-1 NA CSAIRGQFF TGCAGTGCTATTCGCGGGCAGTTCTTC
TRBD2 TRBJ2-7 TRBV19 NA CASSRSGTSGSSYEQYF TGTGCCAGTAGCAGATCCGGGACTAGCGGGAGTAGCTACGAGCAGTACTTC
TRBD1 TRBJ1-6 TRBV2 NA CASSRDRLNSPLHF TGTGCCAGCAGTCGGGACAGGCTTAATTCACCCCTCCACTTT
TRBD1 TRBJ1-6 TRBV11-2 medium-sized CASSLVTGVYNSPLHF TGTGCCAGCAGCTTAGTGACAGGGGTCTATAATTCACCCCTCCACTTT
NA TRBJ1-1 TRBV27 few CASRLGGANTEAFF TGTGCCAGCAGACTGGGGGGGGCTAACACTGAAGCTTTCTTT
TRBD1 TRBJ2-7 TRBV6-1 medium-sized CASSAGGYEQYF TGTGCCAGCAGCGCAGGGGGATACGAGCAGTACTTC
NA TRBJ1-6 TRBV9 NA CASSDNPGPVSSPLHF TGTGCCAGCAGCGACAACCCGGGACCTGTCAGTTCACCCCTCCACTTT
TRBD1 TRBJ2-2 TRBV2 NA CATGTGGTGELFF TGTGCCACCGGGACAGGGGGGACCGGGGAGCTGTTTTTT
NA TRBJ2-3 TRBV12-3/TRBV12-4 NA CASSAAATDTQYF TGTGCCAGCAGCGCCGCGGCCACAGATACGCAGTATTTT
TRBD1 TRBJ2-1 TRBV10-3 many CAISAPGTGHNEQFF TGTGCCATCAGTGCCCCGGGGACAGGCCACAATGAGCAGTTCTTC
NA TRBJ1-6 TRBV7-2 NA CASSLEGPSPLHF TGTGCCAGCAGCTTAGAGGGGCCCTCGCCCCTCCACTTT
NA TRBJ1-2 TRBV2 NA CASSFGGSAGELF TGTGCCAGCAGCTTTGGTGGTAGCGCTGGGGAGCTGTTC
TRBD2 TRBJ2-7 TRBV7-3 NA CASSLMTSAPYEQYF TGTGCCAGCAGCTTAATGACTAGCGCGCCCTACGAGCAGTACTTC
NA TRBJ2-3 TRBV11-2 NA CASSLGRGRNTQYF TGTGCCAGCAGCTTAGGCAGGGGCAGGAATACGCAGTATTTT
NA TRBJ2-7 TRBV29-1 NA CSVGRTYYEQYF TGCAGCGTTGGCAGGACCTACTACGAGCAGTACTTC
TRBD2 TRBJ2-1 TRBV5-1 NA CASEQGDYYNEQFF TGCGCCAGCGAGCAAGGGGACTACTACAATGAGCAGTTCTTC
NA TRBJ1-2 TRBV29-1 NA CSVGKWEYGYTF TGCAGCGTTGGGAAGTGGGAGTATGGCTACACCTTC
NA TRBJ1-2 TRBV29-1 NA CSVVTRYYGYTF TGCAGCGTTGTAACCCGTTACTATGGCTACACCTTC
NA TRBJ2-2 TRBV9 many CANSVAPRSGELFF TGTGCCAACAGCGTAGCTCCCCGTTCCGGGGAGCTGTTTTTT
NA TRBJ2-3 TRBV2 once CASSGTTVGRDTQYF TGTGCCAGCAGTGGAACGACAGTGGGTAGGGATACGCAGTATTTT
TRBD2 TRBJ2-3 TRBV7-2 NA CASSLTSGGAGTDTQYF TGTGCCAGCAGCTTAACTAGCGGGGGGGCCGGTACAGATACGCAGTATTTT
NA TRBJ1-2 TRBV27 many CASSSGPGGVYGYTF TGTGCCAGCAGTTCGGGGCCGGGGGGGGTCTATGGCTACACCTTC
TRBD1 TRBJ1-1 TRBV5-1 NA CASGVTPWDSSWDTEAFF TGCGCCAGCGGCGTTACGCCATGGGACAGCTCTTGGGACACTGAAGCTTTCTTT
TRBD1 TRBJ2-7 TRBV5-4 NA CASSPGTAYEQYF TGTGCCAGCAGCCCGGGGACAGCTTACGAGCAGTACTTC
TRBD1 TRBJ1-6 TRBV2 NA CASKAGTGYSPLHF TGTGCCAGCAAGGCCGGGACAGGGTATTCACCCCTCCACTTT
NA TRBJ2-7 TRBV9 NA CASSVAGVSSYEQYF TGTGCCAGCAGCGTAGCTGGCGTGAGCTCCTACGAGCAGTACTTC
TRBD1 TRBJ2-1 TRBV28 NA CASSPPGQGRHEQFF TGTGCCAGCAGTCCGCCGGGACAGGGGCGCCATGAGCAGTTCTTC
TRBD2 TRBJ2-7 TRBV14 NA CASSPGTSGRPYEQYF TGTGCCAGCAGCCCTGGGACTAGCGGGAGGCCCTACGAGCAGTACTTC
TRBD2 TRBJ2-3 TRBV9 many CASSLPGAGSTDTQYF TGTGCCAGCAGTCTCCCGGGAGCGGGAAGCACAGATACGCAGTATTTT
TRBD1 TRBJ1-6 TRBV7-6 NA CASSTGQGGWAPLHF TGTGCCAGCAGCACGGGACAGGGTGGTTGGGCACCCCTCCACTTT
NA TRBJ2-2 TRBV14 few CASSQEGGSSTGELFF TGTGCCAGCAGCCAAGAGGGCGGGTCGAGCACCGGGGAGCTGTTTTTT
TRBD1 TRBJ1-3 TRBV29-1 NA CSVADRGRGNTIYF TGCAGCGTAGCGGACAGGGGAAGAGGAAACACCATATATTTT
NA TRBJ1-3 TRBV6-1 NA CASSDERDGNTIYF TGTGCCAGCAGTGACGAACGGGATGGAAACACCATATATTTT
TRBD2 TRBJ2-7 TRBV12-3/TRBV12-4 large CASSWLAGGVYEQYF TGTGCCAGCAGTTGGCTAGCGGGAGGTGTCTACGAGCAGTACTTC
NA TRBJ1-4 TRBV19 many CASTGPGFNEKLFF TGTGCCAGTACCGGCCCCGGTTTTAATGAAAAACTGTTTTTT
NA TRBJ2-3 TRBV6-6 many CASSYSTLAQGDTQYF TGTGCCAGCAGTTACTCGACGCTAGCGCAAGGAGATACGCAGTATTTT
NA TRBJ2-3 TRBV29-1 once CSVESSSTDTQYF TGCAGCGTTGAGTCCAGCTCCACAGATACGCAGTATTTT
NA TRBJ2-3 TRBV7-8 NA CASSLVRGPSPDTQYF TGTGCCAGCAGCTTAGTACGTGGGCCTAGCCCAGATACGCAGTATTTT
TRBD1 TRBJ1-2 TRBV29-1 NA CSVEVQGVVGYTF TGCAGCGTTGAAGTACAGGGGGTTGTTGGCTACACCTTC
NA TRBJ2-3 TRBV27 NA CASSSPGRSTDTQYF TGTGCCAGCAGTTCCCCCGGCAGGAGCACAGATACGCAGTATTTT
TRBD1 TRBJ2-7 TRBV9 NA CASSAGGSPNLEQYF TGTGCCAGCAGTGCAGGGGGCTCCCCCAATCTCGAGCAGTACTTC
NA TRBJ2-7 TRBV6-1 medium-sized CASRQFYEQYF TGTGCCAGCAGGCAATTCTACGAGCAGTACTTC
NA TRBJ1-6 TRBV4-2 NA CASSQSGPLGSPLHF TGTGCCAGCAGCCAGTCGGGGCCGCTGGGGTCACCCCTCCACTTT
TRBD1 TRBJ2-7 TRBV5-8 medium-sized CASSLGRQGAAYEQYF TGTGCCAGCAGCTTGGGTCGACAGGGGGCCGCCTACGAGCAGTACTTC
NA TRBJ1-2 TRBV2 NA CASSVRQGDTF TGTGCCAGCAGTGTGAGGCAGGGAGACACCTTC
NA TRBJ1-2 TRBV7-8 NA CASSLGVGTLGYTF TGTGCCAGCAGCTTAGGTGTAGGGACTCTCGGCTACACCTTC
NA TRBJ1-4 TRBV6-1 NA CASSDAQGNEKLFF TGTGCCAGCAGCGACGCACAGGGAAATGAAAAACTGTTTTTT
NA TRBJ2-5 TRBV7-8 NA CATAKGFGQETQYF TGTGCCACAGCCAAGGGTTTCGGTCAAGAGACCCAGTACTTC
TRBD2 TRBJ2-1 TRBV11-2 NA CASSLVAGANLNEQFF TGTGCCAGTAGCTTAGTAGCGGGGGCCAACCTCAATGAGCAGTTCTTC
TRBD1 TRBJ1-2 TRBV28 many CASSPNQPDRGANYGYTF TGTGCCAGCAGCCCTAACCAACCCGACAGGGGGGCTAACTATGGCTACACCTTC
NA TRBJ2-1 TRBV9 NA CASSTLDSGTYNEQFF TGTGCCAGTAGTACCTTAGATAGCGGTACGTACAATGAGCAGTTCTTC
NA TRBJ1-3 TRBV7-9 NA CASSEVGYTIYF TGTGCCAGCAGCGAGGTCGGCTACACCATATATTTT
TRBD1 TRBJ2-1 TRBV24-1 many CATGQGAWNEQFF TGTGCCACCGGGCAGGGGGCGTGGAATGAGCAGTTCTTC